The next 21 T cell receptor beta chains were all read from a single sample in a study of cytomegalovirus exposure and HLA in healthy donors (dated by TCRdb to about 2017). Library preparation employed the immunoSEQ multiplex PCR assay. For the multiplex PCR, a mixture combining 60 forward primers for TCR Vbeta segments and 13 reverse primers for TCR Jbeta segments was used. TCRdb's version of the immuneACCESS table is confined to in-frame rearrangements and falls short of the full clone set. An unresolved V gene accounts for under half of the shortfall where checked; the remainder is of unknown origin. Counted in this sample were 180,000 or so clones; approximately 86% of them appeared once. 0.31% of the sample is in the top ten clones. The sequencing sample was made of PBMCs. Receptors originate from a woman under 40 in good health and CMV-seronegative.

J is TRBJ2-2 and V is TRBV4-2; D is perhaps TRBD1 (6 bases). From germline, CDR1 is LGHNA and CDR2 YNFKEQ. The CDR3 spans 14 residues. V was shortened by 2 bases and J by 7 bases, with 11 bases between the two germline ends. The DNA of the CDR3 is TGTGCCAGCAGCCAAAGGACAGACGGCGGGGAGCTGTTTTTT. Translating gives CASSQRTDGGELFF.

The chain employs TRBV5-1 and TRBJ2-7; a possible D gene is TRBD1 (5 bases). The CDR3 extends over 13 amino acids. Germline CDR1 reads SGHRS; CDR2 reads YFSETQ. The V end lost 2 bases, the J end lost 2 bases, and 8 bases lay between the germline ends. The CDR3 nucleotides are TGCGCCAGCAGCTTCGGACACCCCTACGAGCAGTACTTC. It codes for CASSFGHPYEQYF.

In this sample, this clone turned up once. The chain employs TRBV28 and TRBJ1-5; TRBD1 is a possible D gene (6 bases). The CDR3 has 15 amino acids. Trimming shortened V by 6 bases and J by 5 bases, and 17 bases separated the two germline ends. CDR1 MDHEN and CDR2 SYDVKM come from the germline V gene. Here the CDR3 reads CASRTGPGGYQPQHF. In DNA form, the CDR3 reads TGTGCCAGCAGGACAGGCCCCGGCGGTTATCAGCCCCAGCATTTT.

In this sample, this clone turned up once. The rearrangement links TRBV28 to TRBJ2-1, with D uncertain. V lost 6 bases to trimming and J lost 0 bases, with 12 bases between them. Germline CDR1 and CDR2: MDHEN and SYDVKM. The CDR3 extends over 15 amino acids. The CDR3 spells CASSPTRSSYNEQFF. In DNA form, the CDR3 reads TGTGCCAGCAGCCCAACTCGGAGCTCCTACAATGAGCAGTTCTTC.

The V and J genes are TRBV2 and TRBJ1-1; 9 nucleotides align to TRBD1. Germline CDR1 and CDR2: SNHLY and FYNNEI. The trim removed 7 bases at V and 0 bases at J, leaving 9 bases unmatched. CDR3 length: 16 residues. The CDR3 spells CASISGQGIMNTEAFF. The CDR3 DNA is TGTGCCAGCATTTCCGGACAGGGGATTATGAACACTGAAGCTTTCTTT.

The chain has TRBV9 and TRBJ2-7, with TRBD2 identical over 8 bases. CDR3 length equals 13 residues. Losses at the gene ends were 3 bases for V and 6 bases for J; bases not matched to a gene: 5. The germline CDR1 and CDR2 sequences are SGDLS and YYNGEE. CDR3 in amino acids: CASSGPTSGEQYF. In nucleotides, the CDR3 is TGTGCCAGCAGCGGACCCACTAGCGGCGAGCAGTACTTC.

This clone has just a few counts. V usage is TRBV30 and J usage is TRBJ1-1; D remains unclear. V was cut by 5 bases and J by 2 bases, with 6 bases left in between. The germline V gene has CDR1 GTSNPN and CDR2 SVGIG (reference sequence). This CDR3 comprises 11 residues. CDR3 nucleotide sequence: TGTGCCTGGGACTTAAACACTGAAGCTTTCTTT. Amino acid sequence: CAWDLNTEAFF. The whole variable domain, filled in from reference TRBV30 and TRBJ1-1, reads SQTIHQWPATLVQPVGSPLSLECTVEGTSNPNLYWYRQAAGRGLQLLFYSVGIGQISSEVPQNLSASRPQDRQFILSSKKLLLSDSGFYLCAWDLNTEAFFGQGTRLTVV.

The J gene is TRBJ1-5, the V gene TRBV6-6; D is ambiguous. Deletions cut 6 bases from V and 5 bases from J, with 17 bases between. The CDR3 covers 15 residues. The germline CDR1 and CDR2 sequences are MNHNY and SVGAGI (reference sequence). The CDR3 coding sequence is TGTGCCAGCAGGGAACCAGTAGGGAGGTATCAGCCCCAGCATTTT. It is translated as CASREPVGRYQPQHF.

The chain is built from TRBV7-9 and TRBJ1-1; D is possibly TRBD1 (5 bases). The CDR3 is 15 amino acids. Trimming left V 1 base short and J 0 bases short, with 9 bases between. CDR1 SEHNR and CDR2 FQNEAQ come from the germline V gene (reference sequence). CDR3 protein: CASSLEGQMNTEAFF. The CDR3 DNA reads TGTGCCAGCAGCTTAGAGGGGCAGATGAACACTGAAGCTTTCTTT.

The genes are TRBV4-1 and TRBJ2-3, with 9 bases lining up with TRBD1. Germline V gene lookup returns CDR1 MGHRA and CDR2 YSYEKL. With V trimmed by 2 bases and J by 3 bases, 6 bases remained unmatched. The CDR3 covers 16 residues. The chain's CDR3 is CASSQLLTGGTDTQYF. As DNA, the CDR3 is TGCGCCAGCAGCCAACTACTGACAGGGGGTACAGATACGCAGTATTTT.

This clone has more than one count but fewer than ten. This chain joins TRBV5-1 and TRBJ2-2; D may be TRBD2 (5 bases). V was clipped by 4 bases and J by 3 bases, with 13 bases between them. The CDR3 totals 15 residues. Germline V lookup: CDR1 SGHRS, CDR2 YFSETQ. The CDR3 nucleotides are TGCGCCAGCAGCCCCGTGGAGGCTTACACCGGGGAGCTGTTTTTT. This codes for CASSPVEAYTGELFF.

This clone was seen only once. This chain uses TRBV5-1 with TRBJ2-5, with 8 bases matching TRBD1. The CDR3 runs 15 residues. V lost 0 bases, J lost 4 bases, and 5 bases stayed unmatched. Germline assignment: CDR1 SGHRS and CDR2 YFSETQ. CDR3 residues: CASSLVRGLRETQYF. DNA for the CDR3: TGCGCCAGCAGCTTGGTCAGGGGGCTCAGAGAGACCCAGTACTTC. Filled out from reference TRBV5-1 and TRBJ2-5, the complete variable domain reads KAGVTQTPRYLIKTRGQQVTLSCSPISGHRSVSWYQQTPGQGLQFLFEYFSETQRNKGNFPGRFSGRQFSNSRSEMNVSTLELGDSALYLCASSLVRGLRETQYFGPGTRLLVL.

V usage is TRBV6-1 and J usage is TRBJ2-7, with D perhaps matching TRBD1 (5 bases). The CDR3 is 14 amino acids. The V and J ends lost 4 bases and 0 bases respectively, with 10 bases between them. CDR1 MNHNS and CDR2 SASEGT come from the germline V gene. CDR3 bases: TGTGCCAGCAGTGTGCCCAGGGACTCCTACGAGCAGTACTTC. Residues: CASSVPRDSYEQYF.

V gene TRBV7-9 combines with J gene TRBJ2-5; TRBD1 is a possible D gene (7 bases). The germline V gene has CDR1 SEHNR and CDR2 FQNEAQ (reference sequence). CDR3 length: 14 residues. The germline V and J ends were trimmed by 5 bases and 2 bases, with 12 bases remaining between them. CDR3 sequence reads: CASSEGAGQETQYF. CDR3 bases: TGTGCCAGCAGCGAGGGGGCGGGGCAAGAGACCCAGTACTTC.

The V call is TRBV4-1, the J call TRBJ2-7, with D maybe TRBD2 (5 bases). The CDR3 is 15 amino acids. From germline, CDR1 is MGHRA and CDR2 YSYEKL. V was trimmed by 5 bases and J by 1 base, leaving 15 bases between them. CDR3: CASSTRTLASYEQYF. Written as DNA, the CDR3 is TGCGCCAGCAGCACTCGGACTCTTGCATCCTACGAGCAGTACTTC.

CDR3 nucleotide sequence: TGTGCCAGCAGCTTCGTTGAGCTTTTCGGGTGCGAGCAGTACTTC. Protein product: CASSFVELFGCEQYF. The chain is built from TRBV13 and TRBJ2-7; D is ambiguous. Trimming shortened V by 3 bases and J by 6 bases, and 18 bases separated the two germline ends. Germline V lookup: CDR1 PRHDT, CDR2 FYEKMQ (reference sequence). This CDR3 has 15 residues.

The chain recombines TRBV1 with TRBJ2-2; TRBD2 is the table's D call and was not checked against the DNA. TRBV1 constitutes a pseudogene. This CDR3 comprises 17 residues. CDR3 loop: CTIPGLAEGNVTGELFF. In DNA, the CDR3 is TGCACCATTCCGGGACTAGCGGAGGGGAATGTCACCGGGGAGCTGTTTTTT.

The gene calls are TRBV7-3 and TRBJ2-3, with D perhaps matching TRBD1 (6 bases). The CDR3 has 16 residues. Germline V lookup: CDR1 SGHTA, CDR2 FQGTGA. Trimming removed 0 bases from V and 4 bases from J, with 14 bases in between. This chain's CDR3 is CASSLTRAKGADTQYF. CDR3 nucleotides: TGTGCCAGCAGCTTAACACGGGCGAAGGGGGCAGATACGCAGTATTTT. The whole variable domain, filled in from reference TRBV7-3 and TRBJ2-3, reads GAGVSQTPSNKVTEKGKYVELRCDPISGHTALYWYRQSLGQGPEFLIYFQGTGAADDSGLPNDRFFAVRPEGSVSTLKIQRTERGDSAVYLCASSLTRAKGADTQYFGPGTRLTVL.

The chain has TRBV19 and TRBJ2-1; 8 bases are shared with TRBD1. Germline V gene sequence: CDR1 LNHDA, CDR2 SQIVND (reference sequence). Losses at the gene ends were 5 bases for V and 3 bases for J; bases not matched to a gene: 6. The CDR3 sequence is 15 residues long. The CDR3 DNA sequence: TGTGCCAGTAGTTCAGGACAGGGAGGCTACAATGAGCAGTTCTTC. Translation: CASSSGQGGYNEQFF.

The chain joins TRBV9 to TRBJ2-5; 11 bases align to TRBD2. The CDR3 is 16 amino acids. Looked up from germline, CDR1 is SGDLS and CDR2 is YYNGEE. J lost 5 bases, V lost 2 bases, and 8 bases had no gene match. As DNA, the CDR3 is TGTGCCAGCAGCGTTAGCGGGGGGGCTACGTTGGAGACCCAGTACTTC. It is translated as CASSVSGGATLETQYF.

The gene calls are TRBV6-1 and TRBJ1-1; 7 positions agree with TRBD1. Germline V CDR1 and CDR2: MNHNS, SASEGT. CDR3 length: 13 amino acids. J was trimmed by 6 bases and V by 10 bases; bases with no gene match: 11. The CDR3 region has the DNA TGTGCCACCTTAGGACAGGAGTGGTCTGAAGCTTTCTTT. Its protein product is CATLGQEWSEAFF.